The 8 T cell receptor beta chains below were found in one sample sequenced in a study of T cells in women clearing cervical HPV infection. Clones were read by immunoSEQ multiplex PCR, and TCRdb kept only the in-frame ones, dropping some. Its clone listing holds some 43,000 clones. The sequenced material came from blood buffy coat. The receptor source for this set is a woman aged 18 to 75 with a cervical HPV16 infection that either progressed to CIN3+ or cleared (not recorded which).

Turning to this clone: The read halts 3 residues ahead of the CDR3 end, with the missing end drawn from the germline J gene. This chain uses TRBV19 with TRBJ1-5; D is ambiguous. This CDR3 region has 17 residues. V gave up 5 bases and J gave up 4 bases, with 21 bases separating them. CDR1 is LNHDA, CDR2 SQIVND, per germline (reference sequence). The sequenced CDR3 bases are TGTGCCAGTAGTCGGTTAACCGGAATGTACGGGAATCAGCCC. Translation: CASSRLTGMYGNQP. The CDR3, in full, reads CASSRLTGMYGNQPQHF.

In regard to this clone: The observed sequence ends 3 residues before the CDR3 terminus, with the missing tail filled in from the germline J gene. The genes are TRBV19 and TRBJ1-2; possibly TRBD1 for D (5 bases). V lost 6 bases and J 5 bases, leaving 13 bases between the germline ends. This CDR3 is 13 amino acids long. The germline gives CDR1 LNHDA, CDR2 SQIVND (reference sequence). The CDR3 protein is CASRKRQGYGYTF. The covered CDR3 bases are TGTGCCAGTAGGAAGCGTCAGGGTTATGGC.

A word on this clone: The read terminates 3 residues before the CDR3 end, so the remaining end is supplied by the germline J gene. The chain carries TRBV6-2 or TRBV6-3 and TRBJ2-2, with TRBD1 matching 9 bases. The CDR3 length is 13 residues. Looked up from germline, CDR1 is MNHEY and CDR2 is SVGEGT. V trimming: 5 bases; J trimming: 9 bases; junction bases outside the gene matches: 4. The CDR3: CASSRTGERELFF. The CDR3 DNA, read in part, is TGTGCCAGCAGTAGGACAGGGGAGAGGGAG.

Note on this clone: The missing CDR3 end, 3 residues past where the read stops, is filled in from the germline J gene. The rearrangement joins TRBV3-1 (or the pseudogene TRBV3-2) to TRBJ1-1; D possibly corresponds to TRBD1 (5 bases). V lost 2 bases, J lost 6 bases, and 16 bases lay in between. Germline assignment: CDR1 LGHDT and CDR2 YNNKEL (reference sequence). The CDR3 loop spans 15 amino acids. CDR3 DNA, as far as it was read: TGTGCCAGCAGCCAATTTTCCCCCAGGGTGGCTGAA. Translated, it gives CASSQFSPRVAE. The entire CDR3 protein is CASSQFSPRVAEAFF.

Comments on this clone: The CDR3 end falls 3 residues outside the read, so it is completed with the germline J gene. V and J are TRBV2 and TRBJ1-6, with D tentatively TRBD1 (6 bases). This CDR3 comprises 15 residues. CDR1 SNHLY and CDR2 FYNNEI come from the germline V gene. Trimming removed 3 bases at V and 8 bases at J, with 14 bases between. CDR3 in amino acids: CASSERQGYDSPLHF. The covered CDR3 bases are TGTGCCAGCAGTGAGAGGCAGGGGTACGATTCACCC.

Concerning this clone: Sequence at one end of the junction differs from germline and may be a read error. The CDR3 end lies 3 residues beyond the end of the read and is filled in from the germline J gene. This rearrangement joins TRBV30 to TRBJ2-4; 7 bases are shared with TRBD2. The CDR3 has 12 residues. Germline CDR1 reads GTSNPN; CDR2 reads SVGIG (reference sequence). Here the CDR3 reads CARRGREGGQYF. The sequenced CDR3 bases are TGTGCCCGGAGGGGCAGGGAGGGTGGT. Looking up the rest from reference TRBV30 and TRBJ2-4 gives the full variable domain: SQTIHQWPATLVQPVGSPLSLECTVEGTSNPNLYWYRQAAGRGLQLLFYSVGIGQISSEVPQNLSASRPQDRQFILSSKKLLLSDSGFYLCARRGREGGQYFGAGTRLSVL.

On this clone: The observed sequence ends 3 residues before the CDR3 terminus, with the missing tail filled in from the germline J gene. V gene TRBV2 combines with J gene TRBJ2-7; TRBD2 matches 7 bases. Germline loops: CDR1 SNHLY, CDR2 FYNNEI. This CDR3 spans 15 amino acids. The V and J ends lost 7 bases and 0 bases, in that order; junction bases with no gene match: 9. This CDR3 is CASKSDSGYSYEQYF. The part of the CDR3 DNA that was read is TGTGCCAGCAAAAGCGATAGCGGGTACTCCTACGAG. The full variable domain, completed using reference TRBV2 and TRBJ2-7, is EPEVTQTPSHQVTQMGQEVILRCVPISNHLYFYWYRQILGQKVEFLVSFYNNEISEKSEIFDDQFSVERPDGSNFTLKIRSTKLEDSAMYFCASKSDSGYSYEQYFGPGTRLTVT.

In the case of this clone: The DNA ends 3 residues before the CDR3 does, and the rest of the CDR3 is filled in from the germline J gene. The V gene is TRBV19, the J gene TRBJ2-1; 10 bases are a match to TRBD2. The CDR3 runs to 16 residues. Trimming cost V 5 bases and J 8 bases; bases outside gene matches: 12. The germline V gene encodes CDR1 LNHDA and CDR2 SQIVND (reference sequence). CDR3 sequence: CASSPYTSGGAYEQFF. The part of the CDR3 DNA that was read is TGTGCCAGTAGTCCATATACCAGCGGGGGGGCCTATGAG.